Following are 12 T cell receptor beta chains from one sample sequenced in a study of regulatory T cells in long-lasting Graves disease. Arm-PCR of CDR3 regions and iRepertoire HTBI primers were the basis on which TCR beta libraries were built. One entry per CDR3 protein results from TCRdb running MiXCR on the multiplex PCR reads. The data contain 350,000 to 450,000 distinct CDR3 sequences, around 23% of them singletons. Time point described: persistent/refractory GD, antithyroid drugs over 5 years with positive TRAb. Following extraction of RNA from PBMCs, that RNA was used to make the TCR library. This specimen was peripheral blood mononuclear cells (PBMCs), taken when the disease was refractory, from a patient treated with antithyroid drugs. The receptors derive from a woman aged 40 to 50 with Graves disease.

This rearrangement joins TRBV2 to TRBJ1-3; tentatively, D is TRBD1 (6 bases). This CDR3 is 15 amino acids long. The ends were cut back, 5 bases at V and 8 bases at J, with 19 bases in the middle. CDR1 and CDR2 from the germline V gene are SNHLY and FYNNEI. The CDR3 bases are TGTGCCAGCAGTTACGGTACAGGGTTCAGGGACACCATATATTTT. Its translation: CASSYGTGFRDTIYF.

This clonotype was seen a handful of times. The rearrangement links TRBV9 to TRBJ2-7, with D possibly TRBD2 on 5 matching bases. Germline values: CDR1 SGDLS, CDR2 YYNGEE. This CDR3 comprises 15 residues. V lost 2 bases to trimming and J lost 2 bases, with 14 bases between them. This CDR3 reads CASSVGLSPPYEQYF. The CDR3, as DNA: TGTGCCAGCAGCGTCGGACTTAGCCCGCCCTACGAGCAGTACTTC.

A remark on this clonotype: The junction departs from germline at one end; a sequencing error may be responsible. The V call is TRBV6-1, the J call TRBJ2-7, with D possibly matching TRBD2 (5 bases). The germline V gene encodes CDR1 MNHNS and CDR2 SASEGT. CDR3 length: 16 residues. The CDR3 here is CASSPLKAGGVGEQHF. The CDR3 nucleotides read TGTGCCAGCAGCCCACTCAAGGCTGGAGGAGTCGGGGAGCAGCACTTC.

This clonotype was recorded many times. In DNA form, the CDR3 reads TGTGCCAGCAGTTGGGACAGGGGGCTAGGTCAGCCCCAGCATTTT. This codes for CASSWDRGLGQPQHF. The gene calls are TRBV28 and TRBJ1-5; 12 nucleotides line up with TRBD1. The germline V gene encodes CDR1 MDHEN and CDR2 SYDVKM. The CDR3 extends over 15 amino acids. J gave up 6 bases and V 4 bases, and 4 bases lay outside the gene matches.

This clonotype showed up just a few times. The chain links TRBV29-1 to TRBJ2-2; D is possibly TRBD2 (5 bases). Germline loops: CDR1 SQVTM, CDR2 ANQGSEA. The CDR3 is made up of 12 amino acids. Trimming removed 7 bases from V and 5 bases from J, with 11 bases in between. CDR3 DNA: TGCAGCGGGAGGTGGGGAACCGGGGAGCTGTTTTTT. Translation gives CSGRWGTGELFF.

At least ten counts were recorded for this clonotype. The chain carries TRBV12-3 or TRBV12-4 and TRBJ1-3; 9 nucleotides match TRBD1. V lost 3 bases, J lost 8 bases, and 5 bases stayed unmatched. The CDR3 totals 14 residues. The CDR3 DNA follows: TGTGCCAGCAGTTTGGGACAGGGCGGCGACACCATATATTTT. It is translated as CASSLGQGGDTIYF.

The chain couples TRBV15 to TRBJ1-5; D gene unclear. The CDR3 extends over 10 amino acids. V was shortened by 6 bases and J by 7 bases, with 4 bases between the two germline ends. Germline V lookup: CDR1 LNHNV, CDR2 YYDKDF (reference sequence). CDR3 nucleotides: TGTGCCACCAGTCGCCAGCCCCAGCATTTT. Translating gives CATSRQPQHF.

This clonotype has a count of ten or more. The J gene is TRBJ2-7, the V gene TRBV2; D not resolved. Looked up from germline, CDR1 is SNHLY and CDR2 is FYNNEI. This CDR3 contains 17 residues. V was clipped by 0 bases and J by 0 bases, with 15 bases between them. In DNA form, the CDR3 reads TGTGCCAGCAGTGAAGCGTTAGTGGGCCCCAACTCCTACGAGCAGTACTTC. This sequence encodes CASSEALVGPNSYEQYF. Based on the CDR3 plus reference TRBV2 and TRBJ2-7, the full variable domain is EPEVTQTPSHQVTQMGQEVILRCVPISNHLYFYWYRQILGQKVEFLVSFYNNEISEKSEIFDDQFSVERPDGSNFTLKIRSTKLEDSAMYFCASSEALVGPNSYEQYFGPGTRLTVT.

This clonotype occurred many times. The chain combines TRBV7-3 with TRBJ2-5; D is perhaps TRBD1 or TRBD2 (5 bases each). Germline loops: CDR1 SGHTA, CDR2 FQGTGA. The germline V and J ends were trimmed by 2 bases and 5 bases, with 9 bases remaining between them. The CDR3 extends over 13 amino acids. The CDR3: CASSLGGLETQYF. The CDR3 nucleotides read TGTGCCAGCAGCTTAGGGGGTCTGGAGACCCAGTACTTC.

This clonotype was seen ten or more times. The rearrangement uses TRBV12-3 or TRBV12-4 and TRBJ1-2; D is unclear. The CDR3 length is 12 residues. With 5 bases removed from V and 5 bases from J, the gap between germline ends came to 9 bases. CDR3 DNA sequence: TGTGCCAGCAGTCCCTTTGGTTATGGCTACACCTTC. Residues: CASSPFGYGYTF.

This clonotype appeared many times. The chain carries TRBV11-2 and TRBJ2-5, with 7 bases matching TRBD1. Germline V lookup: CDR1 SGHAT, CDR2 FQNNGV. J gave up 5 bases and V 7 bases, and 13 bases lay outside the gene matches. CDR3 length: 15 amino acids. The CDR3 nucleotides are TGTGCCAGCACCAAAACGACAGGGCCAGAGGAGACCCAGTACTTC. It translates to CASTKTTGPEETQYF. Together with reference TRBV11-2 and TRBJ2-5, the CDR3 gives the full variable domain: EAGVAQSPRYKIIEKRQSVAFWCNPISGHATLYWYQQILGQGPKLLIQFQNNGVVDDSQLPKDRFSAERLKGVDSTLKIQPAKLEDSAVYLCASTKTTGPEETQYFGPGTRLLVL.

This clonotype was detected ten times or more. The CDR3 reads CASSPGTANTGELFF. CDR3 DNA sequence: TGTGCCAGCAGTCCCGGGACCGCGAACACCGGGGAGCTGTTTTTT. The J gene is TRBJ2-2, the V gene TRBV28; D is perhaps TRBD1 or TRBD2 (5 bases each). This CDR3 comprises 15 residues. Germline lookup yields CDR1 MDHEN and CDR2 SYDVKM. With 5 bases removed from V and 0 bases from J, the gap between germline ends came to 10 bases.